The present T cell receptor beta chain was sequenced within a study of blood T cells in healthy people across ages. Looked up from germline, CDR1 is DFQATT and CDR2 is SNEGSKA (reference sequence). CDR3 length: 14 residues. V lost 3 bases, J lost 5 bases, and 4 bases stayed unmatched. It was with a sample-barcoded 5' primer and a J-beta primer mix that a second PCR of roughly 7 to 12 cycles was run. Each CDR3 protein is one row after TCRdb ran MiXCR on the 5' RACE reads. The table records 1.5 million to 2 million distinct CDR3 sequences, approximately 50% of them present only once. The source material was blood. This rearrangement joins TRBV20-1 to TRBJ2-3; 11 nucleotides align to TRBD2. The clonotype was recovered from a woman between 35 and 50 years old in good health. The CDR3 DNA sequence: TGCAGTGCTAGTCTCCTAGCGGGGGGAGATACGCAGTATTTT. This encodes CSASLLAGGDTQYF.